A selection of T cell receptor beta chains follows, all from one sample in a study of T cell repertoires in cytomegalovirus infection. TCRdb passed the reads through MiXCR, listing each CDR3 protein once. The sample contains some 350,000 distinct CDR3 sequences, approximately 30% of which appear only once. The antigens these receptors bind are not known. The sequenced sample was cultured PBMCs, obtained from culture after CMV antigen stimulation. Receptor source: a human donor in good health (CMV status not recorded). Some clones in this sample may be carry-over from other donors' samples. Both conserved end residues are trimmed from each CDR3. The order of the fields is J gene, CDR3 length, V gene, clone size, CDR3 protein. Size is omitted from some rows. Given values are once, few, many or a class for expanded clones.

J: TRBJ1-2; length: 12; V: TRBV6-6; size: -; CDR3: ASSPSMGAYGYT
J: TRBJ2-2; length: 14; V: TRBV19; size: few; CDR3: ASSISAGVSTGELF
J: TRBJ2-5; length: 12; V: TRBV9; size: -; CDR3: ASSVGLGQETQY
J: TRBJ1-2; length: 11; V: TRBV5-4; size: few; CDR3: ASSLLRVDGYT
J: TRBJ2-7; length: 11; V: TRBV6-6; size: few; CDR3: ASSYASSYEQY
J: TRBJ2-5; length: 14; V: TRBV6-5; size: -; CDR3: ASSYSRTSGQETQY
J: TRBJ2-1; length: 10; V: TRBV19; size: few; CDR3: ASSLRGGEQF
J: TRBJ2-1; length: 13; V: TRBV6-1; size: few; CDR3: ASSVDRVAYNEQF
J: TRBJ1-1; length: 11; V: TRBV10-3; size: -; CDR3: AISDGSNTEAF
J: TRBJ1-2; length: 13; V: TRBV6-1; size: few; CDR3: ASSAGHRKGYGYT
J: TRBJ1-2; length: 13; V: TRBV19; size: -; CDR3: ACRSFQGRNYGYT
J: TRBJ1-3; length: 13; V: TRBV4-1; size: -; CDR3: ASSQVGANGNTIY
J: TRBJ2-5; length: 13; V: TRBV28; size: -; CDR3: ASSRPGTSSETQY
J: TRBJ1-1; length: 15; V: TRBV5-1; size: -; CDR3: ASSLAPERGLGTEAF
J: TRBJ2-1; length: 14; V: TRBV7-2; size: -; CDR3: ASSSGLAGAWNEQF
J: TRBJ1-3; length: 14; V: TRBV4-1; size: few; CDR3: ASSQGDSFSGNTIY
J: TRBJ2-1; length: 12; V: TRBV7-3; size: -; CDR3: ATSLRPSIDEQF
J: TRBJ2-1; length: 13; V: TRBV19; size: -; CDR3: ASSSPLWDSNEQF
J: TRBJ1-6; length: 12; V: TRBV6-5; size: -; CDR3: ASSQTGRHSPLH
J: TRBJ2-3; length: 14; V: TRBV7-2; size: few; CDR3: ASSTNQIAGVDTQY
J: TRBJ1-1; length: 12; V: TRBV7-2; size: -; CDR3: ASSLFRVNTEAF
J: TRBJ1-2; length: 10; V: TRBV29-1; size: -; CDR3: SVEGFLHGYT
J: TRBJ1-1; length: 12; V: TRBV28; size: many; CDR3: ASSLTDMNTEAF